This is a list of T cell receptor beta chains from one sample in a study of response to subunit inactivated influenza vaccine. Each CDR3 protein gets one entry after TCRdb re-called the RT-PCR reads with MiXCR. Counted here are 610,000 or so distinct CDR3 sequences, about 15% occurring once; the ten biggest clones make up roughly 11%. Specimen: PBMCs from blood, collected 12 days after vaccination. Receptors were obtained from a man aged 45-65 years who received an inactivated influenza vaccine. CDR3s include the opening cysteine and the closing phenylalanine or tryptophan. Each record gives: V gene, clone size, D gene, J gene, CDR3 DNA, CDR3 protein. D genes are given only for firm matches. Clone size is given for some rows only: seen once, a few or many times, or a class if the clone is expanded.

TRBV6-5	-	TRBD1	TRBJ2-7	TGTGCCAGCAGTTCACCCGGGACAGCGGTATCCTACGAGCAGTACTTC	CASSSPGTAVSYEQYF
TRBV6-2/TRBV6-3	many	TRBD1	TRBJ2-2	TGTGCCAGCAGTTATGTGACGGGACAGGCGAACACCGGGGAGCTGTTTTTT	CASSYVTGQANTGELFF
TRBV6-2/TRBV6-3	few	-	TRBJ2-6	TGTGCCAGCAGTTACTCGAGGGACAGACTAGGATCGCGTGGGGCCAACGTCCTGACTTTC	CASSYSRDRLGSRGANVLTF
TRBV5-5	-	-	TRBJ2-7	TGTGCCAGCAGCTTGCGGGACACCTACGAGCAGTACTTC	CASSLRDTYEQYF
TRBV7-9	few	-	TRBJ2-3	TGTGCCAGCAGCTTAGATTCGGGTACGCAGTATTTT	CASSLDSGTQYF
TRBV12-3/TRBV12-4	-	-	TRBJ2-1	TGTGCCAGCAGTTTTATGGAGTACAATGAGCAGTTCTTC	CASSFMEYNEQFF
TRBV5-1	-	-	TRBJ2-5	TGCGCCAGCAGCCGCGGACAGATCCAAGAGACCCAGTACTTC	CASSRGQIQETQYF
TRBV11-2	-	-	TRBJ2-2	TGTGCCAGCAGCTTAGAACGGTCGCTCACCGGGGAGCTGTTTTTT	CASSLERSLTGELFF
TRBV6-1	-	TRBD1	TRBJ2-2	TGTGCCAGCAGACTAGGGACAGGGGGCACCGGGGAGCTGTTTTTT	CASRLGTGGTGELFF
TRBV29-1	few	TRBD1	TRBJ1-1	TGCAGCGTTAATACAGGGGAGAACACTGAAGCTTTCTTT	CSVNTGENTEAFF
TRBV20-1	few	TRBD2	TRBJ2-3	TGCAGTGCAGAACCAAGCGGGGGAACACTGGATACGCAGTATTTT	CSAEPSGGTLDTQYF
TRBV24-1	many	-	TRBJ2-3	TGTGCCACCAGTGACGACGGATTCACAGATACGCAGTATTTT	CATSDDGFTDTQYF
TRBV5-1	few	-	TRBJ2-7	TGCGCCAGCAGCTTGGCCCCCCAGCTCTGGGGGTACGAGCAGTACTTC	CASSLAPQLWGYEQYF
TRBV29-1	-	-	TRBJ2-5	TGCAGCGTGGGGGATGTGCCGGGGTTGACCCAGTACTTC	CSVGDVPGLTQYF
TRBV28	few	-	TRBJ1-6	TGTGCCAGCAGAACTTATTCACCCCTCCACTTT	CASRTYSPLHF
TRBV12-3/TRBV12-4	few	TRBD1	TRBJ1-5	TGTGCCAGCACTCCGACAGGGATCAGTCAGCCCCAGCATTTT	CASTPTGISQPQHF
TRBV5-5	-	-	TRBJ1-5	TGTGCCAGCAGCTGGAGGGTCAGTCAGCCCCAGCATTTT	CASSWRVSQPQHF
TRBV12-3/TRBV12-4	few	-	TRBJ2-7	TGTGCCAGCAGCCCCCGGCAGTCTCACCTCTACGAGCAGTACTTC	CASSPRQSHLYEQYF
TRBV29-1	many	TRBD1	TRBJ1-3	TGCAGCGTTCGGGACAGGGAAGCCTTATGCTCTGGAAACACCATATATTTT	CSVRDREALCSGNTIYF
TRBV11-2	-	-	TRBJ2-1	TGTGCCAGCAGTTCTCCGGGGGGCCGTGAGCAGTTCTTC	CASSSPGGREQFF
TRBV6-1	-	TRBD1	TRBJ2-2	TGTGCCAGCAGAAGGGGGACAGGACCGAACACCGGGGAGCTGTTTTTT	CASRRGTGPNTGELFF
TRBV10-3	few	-	TRBJ2-5	TGTGCCATCAGTGGACAGCATCAAGAGACCCAGTACTTC	CAISGQHQETQYF